This is a list of T cell receptor beta chains from one sample in a study of control samples from healthy donors and cancer patients. The protocol was immunoSEQ multiplex PCR, while the TCRdb copy is restricted to in-frame clones and leaves out a portion. The data hold around 80,000 clones, with 70% to 90% observed a single time. The sequencing input was blood. The receptors originated from a man between 50 and 59 years old in good health. The CDR3 runs from the conserved cysteine through the conserved F or W. D genes are given only for firm matches. Some rows mark clone size as missing; the rest say once, few, many or name a class of expanded clone.

abundance	d_gene	v_gene	j_gene	CDR3aa	CDR3nt
-	-	TRBV21-1	TRBJ1-4	CANLVVEKLFF	TGTGCCAACCTTGTAGTGGAAAAACTGTTTTTT
-	-	TRBV5-1	TRBJ1-1	CASSLSQVNTEAFF	TGCGCCAGCAGCTTGTCACAGGTGAACACTGAAGCTTTCTTT
-	-	TRBV18	TRBJ1-2	CASSPIQGAANYGYTF	TGTGCCAGCTCACCTATACAGGGTGCAGCTAACTATGGCTACACCTTC
-	-	TRBV7-2	TRBJ2-4	CASSLSSTYKNIQYF	TGTGCCAGCAGCCTTAGTTCTACTTACAAAAACATTCAGTACTTC
-	-	TRBV6-4	TRBJ1-1	CASSDRSGTEAFF	TGTGCCAGCAGTGACCGGTCGGGCACTGAAGCTTTCTTT
-	-	TRBV19	TRBJ1-2	CASSIERAARNYGYTF	TGTGCCAGTAGTATTGAAAGGGCCGCCCGTAACTATGGCTACACCTTC
once	TRBD2	TRBV14	TRBJ2-5	CASSLIAGGETQYF	TGTGCCAGCAGCCTTATAGCGGGAGGCGAGACCCAGTACTTC
-	-	TRBV18	TRBJ1-3	CASSPPTRSDTIYF	TGTGCCAGCTCACCACCGACCCGGTCGGACACCATATATTTT
-	TRBD1	TRBV24-1	TRBJ1-5	CATSDPRQGYNQPQHF	TGTGCCACCAGTGACCCCCGACAGGGTTACAATCAGCCCCAGCATTTT
-	-	TRBV6-2/TRBV6-3	TRBJ2-3	CASSTGGPHTDTQYF	TGTGCCAGCAGCACCGGTGGACCCCACACAGATACGCAGTATTTT
once	-	TRBV14	TRBJ2-1	CASSQLGGTSYNEQFF	TGTGCCAGCAGCCAATTAGGAGGGACCTCCTACAATGAGCAGTTCTTC
once	-	TRBV9	TRBJ1-2	CASSVVSGYGYTF	TGTGCCAGCAGCGTAGTATCAGGGTATGGCTACACCTTC
-	-	TRBV7-9	TRBJ1-1	CASSLIAGGTEAFF	TGTGCCAGCAGCTTAATAGCAGGTGGGACTGAAGCTTTCTTT
-	TRBD2	TRBV7-8	TRBJ2-7	CASSRLVSGSVYEQYF	TGTGCCAGCAGCCGATTGGTGAGCGGGAGTGTCTACGAGCAGTACTTC
-	-	TRBV5-1	TRBJ1-1	CASSLTRNTEAFF	TGCGCCAGCAGCTTGACACGTAACACTGAAGCTTTCTTT
-	TRBD2	TRBV6-5	TRBJ2-2	CASSYLAGGFTGELFF	TGTGCCAGCAGTTACTTAGCGGGGGGATTCACCGGGGAGCTGTTTTTT
-	-	TRBV19	TRBJ2-1	CASDGYNEQFF	TGTGCCAGTGACGGATACAATGAGCAGTTCTTC
-	-	TRBV30	TRBJ1-4	CAWSVPPWRASNEKLFF	TGTGCCTGGAGTGTTCCCCCGTGGAGGGCTTCAAATGAAAAACTGTTTTTT
few	-	TRBV2	TRBJ1-2	CASSQGPDYGYTF	TGTGCCAGCAGCCAGGGACCGGACTATGGCTACACCTTC
-	-	TRBV6-5	TRBJ1-5	CASTVGNQPQHF	TGTGCCAGCACGGTCGGCAATCAGCCCCAGCATTTT
-	-	TRBV24-1	TRBJ2-5	CATSEFGQKETQYF	TGTGCCACCAGTGAGTTTGGACAGAAGGAGACCCAGTACTTC
-	TRBD2	TRBV3-1/TRBV3-2	TRBJ2-1	CASKGLAGDNEQFF	TGTGCCAGCAAGGGACTAGCGGGAGACAATGAGCAGTTCTTC
-	TRBD2	TRBV19	TRBJ2-1	CASSILLAGGFSYNEQFF	TGTGCCAGTAGTATTCTCCTAGCGGGAGGGTTCTCCTACAATGAGCAGTTCTTC
-	TRBD1	TRBV2	TRBJ1-1	CASSEEGADTEAFF	TGTGCCAGCAGTGAAGAGGGGGCGGACACTGAAGCTTTCTTT
-	-	TRBV19	TRBJ2-5	CASSNQGLWGTQYF	TGTGCCAGTAGTAACCAGGGGTTATGGGGGACCCAGTACTTC
-	TRBD2	TRBV7-2	TRBJ2-1	CTSSPVAGGREQFF	TGTACCAGCAGCCCAGTAGCGGGGGGGCGTGAGCAGTTCTTC